This TCR beta chain was recorded in a study of long-term antiretroviral therapy in people with HIV. Whole-study findings and limits: Post-ART, diversity grew, though it stayed under transplant donor control levels.

As regards this clone: Its antigen is undetermined.

Germline CDR1 and CDR2: SEHNR and FQNEAQ (reference sequence). There are 15 residues in the CDR3. J lost 4 bases, V lost 5 bases, and 5 bases had no gene match. Version v3.0 of the immunoSEQ assay was performed at survey level. Profiled with immunoSEQ multiplex PCR; TCRdb holds only in-frame clones, not every one. Of 34,000 or so clones in the sample, over 75% are singletons; the top ten hold less than 5.5%. The chain carries TRBV7-9 and TRBJ2-3; 11 bases map to TRBD1. This receptor was identified in a man aged 18 to 30 with HIV. Sequencing was performed on unsorted PBMCs, taken about 3.3 years after starting antiretroviral therapy. CDR3 protein: CASSADRGRADTQYF. The DNA for the CDR3 is TGTGCCAGCAGCGCGGACAGGGGGCGGGCAGATACGCAGTATTTT.